This T cell receptor beta chain was obtained from a study of cytomegalovirus exposure and HLA in healthy donors. Study-wide results and caveats: Several of the most significant clusters were apparently associated with common viral pathogens in a later analysis.

Germline V gives CDR1 SGHTA, CDR2 FQGNSA. CDR3 length equals 15 residues. 60 Vbeta and 13 Jbeta primers were used in PCR. In the original analysis: In a later analysis, the count reached 76 million or so unique TCR beta chains, with around 10 million shared. Sequencing used immunoSEQ multiplex PCR; TCRdb keeps in-frame clones, though not all of them. V and J calls and clone size follow that table, whereas D and trimming were derived from the DNA. The sample shows about 120,000 clones, over 70% of them seen only once. This clone was seen a single time. Antigen specificity is unknown. Relative to the germline gene, one junction end is altered; a read error may explain this.

The sample consisted of PBMCs. This TCR was sampled from a woman aged 50 to 65 in good health and CMV-seronegative. The chain links TRBV7-2 to TRBJ2-7; 11 nucleotides align to TRBD2. The CDR3 protein is CASSLAGGLSYEQYF. CDR3 sequence (DNA): TGTGCCAGCAGCCTAGCGGGAGGTCTCTCCTACGAGCAGTACTTC.